Reported below is one T cell receptor (beta chain). Its antigen is not known. Random hexamers were used to reverse transcribe the RNA input (roughly 0.5 to 1 ug). TCR beta CDR3 was amplified by immunoSEQ multiplex PCR. This amplification extended across 54 Vbeta and 13 Jbeta segments. TCRdb ran MiXCR on the immunoSEQ multiplex PCR reads and lists one entry per CDR3 protein. The sample records 100,000 to 150,000 distinct CDR3 sequences, around 96% being singletons. CD8+ and CD4+ blood T cells underwent TCR beta sequencing. This entry comes from a study of CD8 T cells in Susac syndrome. Findings of the study overall: A relatively small number of individuals underwent TCR sequencing and HLA analysis.

V dropped 8 bases and J dropped 4 bases, with 9 bases sitting between them. Germline V gives CDR1 MNHEY, CDR2 SVGAGI. CDR3 length: 13 amino acids. The sequenced material came from CD4+ T cells from PBMCs. The clonotype was recovered from a human donor in good health. The rearrangement links TRBV6-5 to TRBJ2-6; D is uncertain. CDR3 DNA: TGTGCCAGCCAGAATGGAGGGGCCAACGTCCTGACTTTC. Translation gives CASQNGGANVLTF.